This note documents a single T cell receptor (beta chain) sequence. Its antigen is undetermined. Being one base from a much bigger clone, this may be a read error. Using unique molecular identifiers, the investigators prepared the TCRbeta library. TCRdb itself ran the PCR reads through MiXCR, one entry per CDR3 protein. The table shows hundreds of thousands of distinct CDR3 sequences, with about a tenth occurring only once. These data belong to a study of T-cell reconstitution after alpha-beta-depleted transplantation in children. Study-wide points: The study traced high day-60 TCRbeta diversity in some patients to surviving recipient T cells and thymic progenitors. The origin of alpha-beta T cells about two months after transplant was reportedly several hundred expanded graft clones. One year after transplant, T-cell counts and diversity came mostly from newly produced T cells.

The specimen comprised PBMCs, sampled before TCRalphabeta/CD19-depleted stem cell transplant. The clonotype comes from a boy under three years old with acute myeloid leukemia, due to receive a stem cell transplant.

CDR3 region: CANSLRKYRGGSTGELFF. Written as DNA, the CDR3 is TGTGCCAACAGTTTAAGAAAGTATCGCGGGGGAAGTACCGGGGAGCTGTTTTTT. The J gene is TRBJ2-2, the V gene TRBV28; 7 bases match TRBD2. The CDR3 is 18 amino acids. Germline CDR1 and CDR2: MDHEN and SYDVKM. Complete variable domain (other parts from reference TRBV28 and TRBJ2-2): DVKVTQSSRYLVKRTGEKVFLECVQDMDHENMFWYRQDPGLGLRLIYFSYDVKMKEKGDIPEGYSVSREKKERFSLILESASTNQTSMYLCANSLRKYRGGSTGELFFGEGSRLTVL.